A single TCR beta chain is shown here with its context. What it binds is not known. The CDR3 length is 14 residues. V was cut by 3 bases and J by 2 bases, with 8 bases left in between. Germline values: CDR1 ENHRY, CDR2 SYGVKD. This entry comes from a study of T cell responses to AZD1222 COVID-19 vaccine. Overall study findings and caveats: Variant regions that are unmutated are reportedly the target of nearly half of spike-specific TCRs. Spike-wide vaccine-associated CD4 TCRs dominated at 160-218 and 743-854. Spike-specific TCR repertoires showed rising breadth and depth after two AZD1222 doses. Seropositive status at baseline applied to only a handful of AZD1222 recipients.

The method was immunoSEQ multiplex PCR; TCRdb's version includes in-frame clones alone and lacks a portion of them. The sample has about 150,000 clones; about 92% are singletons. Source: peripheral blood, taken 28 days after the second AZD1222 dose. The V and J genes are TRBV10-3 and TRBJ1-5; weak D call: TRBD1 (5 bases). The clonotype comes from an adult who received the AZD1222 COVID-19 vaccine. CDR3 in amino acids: CAISDGGGNQPQHF. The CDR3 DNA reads TGTGCCATCAGTGATGGAGGGGGCAATCAGCCCCAGCATTTT.